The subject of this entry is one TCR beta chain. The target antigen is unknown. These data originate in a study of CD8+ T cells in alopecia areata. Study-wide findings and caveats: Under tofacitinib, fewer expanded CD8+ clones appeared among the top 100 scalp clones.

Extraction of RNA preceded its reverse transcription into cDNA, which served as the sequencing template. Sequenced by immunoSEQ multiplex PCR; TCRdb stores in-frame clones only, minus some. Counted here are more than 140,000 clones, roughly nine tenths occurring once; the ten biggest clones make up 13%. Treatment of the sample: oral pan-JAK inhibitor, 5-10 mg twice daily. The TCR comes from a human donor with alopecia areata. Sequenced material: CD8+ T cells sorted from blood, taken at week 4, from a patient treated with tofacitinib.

CDR3 coding DNA: TGTGCCAGCAGCGAGGAGGGGGGTTACTACGAGCAGTACTTC. This sequence encodes CASSEEGGYYEQYF. The rearrangement uses TRBV7-9 and TRBJ2-7; D possibly uses TRBD1 or TRBD2 (6 bases each). Germline V gives CDR1 SEHNR, CDR2 FQNEAQ (reference sequence). This CDR3 is built from 14 residues. Trimming shortened V by 5 bases and J by 3 bases, and 14 bases separated the two germline ends. The entire variable domain, with the rest obtained from reference TRBV7-9 and TRBJ2-7, is as follows: DTGVSQNPRHKITKRGQNVTFRCDPISEHNRLYWYRQTLGQGPEFLTYFQNEAQLEKSRLLSDRFSAERPKGSFSTLEIQRTEQGDSAMYLCASSEEGGYYEQYFGPGTRLTVT.